A selection of T cell receptor beta chains follows, all from one sample in a study of molecular identifiers for immune sequencing clone quantification. TCRdb itself ran the PCR reads through MiXCR, one entry per CDR3 protein. The top ten hold 0.65% to 0.95% of the sample, which has around 470,000 distinct CDR3 sequences, 20% to 25% seen once. The specimen was naive CD8+ T cells from blood, with Jurkat cell RNA spiked in. The receptor set was obtained from a human donor in good health. Some libraries in this study had Jurkat cell RNA spiked in. Each CDR3 is given with its conserved first and last residue. Fields, in order: J gene, V gene, D gene, clone size, CDR3 DNA, CDR3 protein. The D gene is left open where the match is weak. Clone size is stated in some rows and not others, as once, few, many or a class when expanded.

>TRBJ2-7|TRBV7-2|TRBD2|few
TGTGCCAGCAGCCCCGGGGGGGGGTGGACAGTCGAGCAGTACTTC
CASSPGGGWTVEQYF
>TRBJ2-5|TRBV9|TRBD2|many
TGTGCCAGCAGCTCCCGAGTAGCGGGAGGTCTGGGAGGAGAGACCCAGTACTTC
CASSSRVAGGLGGETQYF
>TRBJ2-3|TRBV6-2/TRBV6-3|TRBD2|many
TGTGCCAGCAGTTACTCGCTGACTAGCGACCATAACACAGATACGCAGTATTTT
CASSYSLTSDHNTDTQYF
>TRBJ2-3|TRBV20-1|NA|few
TGCAGTGTGCGCCCAGATACGCAGTATTTT
CSVRPDTQYF
>TRBJ2-7|TRBV27|NA|few
TGTGCCAGCAGCACACCCGGGACAACGAACCCCTACGAGCAGTACTTC
CASSTPGTTNPYEQYF
>TRBJ2-2|TRBV29-1|NA|NA
TGCAGCGTTGTAGGATTTCACGGGGAGCTGTTTTTT
CSVVGFHGELFF
>TRBJ2-1|TRBV6-6|NA|NA
TGTGCCAGCAGTCAGGAAGCCTACCATGAGCAGTTCTTC
CASSQEAYHEQFF
>TRBJ1-2|TRBV15|NA|NA
TGTGCCACCAGCAGAGTAGGGGCGGGATCCGGCTACACCTTC
CATSRVGAGSGYTF
>TRBJ2-7|TRBV7-6|NA|many
TGTGCCAGCAGCTCGGGGGCCCACGAGCAGTACTTC
CASSSGAHEQYF
>TRBJ2-3|TRBV9|TRBD1|NA
TGTGCCAGCAGCGTAGTTGGGACAGGCGGCACAGATACGCAGTATTTT
CASSVVGTGGTDTQYF
>TRBJ1-5|TRBV2|NA|NA
TGTGCCGGCAGCCAGGGGTACGGTAGCAATCAGCCCCAGCATTTT
CAGSQGYGSNQPQHF
>TRBJ1-1|TRBV6-2/TRBV6-3|TRBD1|many
TGTGCCAGCATCAACACAGGGGGGGCTCCGAACACTGAAGCTTTCTTT
CASINTGGAPNTEAFF
>TRBJ1-6|TRBV11-2|NA|many
TGTGCCAGCAGCTTAGATGTGGGGAACTATAATTCACCCCTCCACTTT
CASSLDVGNYNSPLHF
>TRBJ2-7|TRBV4-3|NA|many
TGCGCCAGCAGCCAAGACTCGTGGCGATCGGGTGCGAGAGAGCAGTACTTC
CASSQDSWRSGAREQYF
>TRBJ1-5|TRBV6-2/TRBV6-3|NA|many
TGTGCCAGCAGTTACGGGGAGAGGAATCAGCCCCAGCATTTT
CASSYGERNQPQHF
>TRBJ2-7|TRBV10-3|NA|few
TGTGCCATCAGTGATGGGGACACTACCTACGAGCAGTACTTC
CAISDGDTTYEQYF
>TRBJ2-1|TRBV3-1|TRBD2|NA
TGTGCCAGCAGCAAGACGAGCGGGAGCAAAGCGGGGGTTCAGTTCTTC
CASSKTSGSKAGVQFF